The 12 T cell receptor beta chains in this list originate from one sample, sequenced in a study of T cells in tuberculosis. Clones were read by immunoSEQ multiplex PCR, and TCRdb kept only the in-frame ones, dropping some. The table includes over 30,000 clones, under 98% detected once. Specimen: PBMCs. The receptors stem from a donor between 10 and 35 years old with latent tuberculosis or without tuberculosis infection.

This rearrangement joins TRBV6-1 to TRBJ2-1, with 7 nucleotides matching TRBD2. V lost 6 bases to trimming and J lost 8 bases; unmatched junction nucleotides: 10. This CDR3 is built from 14 residues. In germline, CDR1 is MNHNS, CDR2 SASEGT. The CDR3 loop is CASRRTRTSHEQFF. The CDR3 DNA is TGTGCCAGCAGAAGGACTAGGACGAGCCATGAGCAGTTCTTC.

The chain recombines TRBV7-2 with TRBJ2-3; 12 nucleotides line up with TRBD2. V shed 5 bases, J shed 6 bases, and the junction held 6 bases outside the gene matches. Germline V gene lookup returns CDR1 SGHTA and CDR2 FQGNSA. This CDR3 is 15 amino acids long. The CDR3 sequence: CASSRGTSGWDTQYF. The DNA of the CDR3 is TGTGCCAGCAGCCGCGGGACTAGCGGGTGGGATACGCAGTATTTT.

This chain connects TRBV2 to TRBJ2-2; D unclear. Germline V gives CDR1 SNHLY, CDR2 FYNNEI. CDR3 length: 12 amino acids. Trimming stripped 1 base from V and 9 bases from J, with 6 bases between. CDR3 protein: CASSEGPRELFF. The CDR3 nucleotides are TGTGCCAGCAGTGAAGGGCCGAGGGAGCTGTTTTTT.

A single count supports this clone. The genes are TRBV6-1 and TRBJ2-1; 7 nucleotides align to TRBD2. From germline, CDR1 is MNHNS and CDR2 SASEGT. Trimming at V came to 5 bases and at J to 4 bases, leaving 8 bases not matched to a gene. The CDR3 loop spans 15 amino acids. The CDR3 region has the DNA TGTGCCAGCAGTTCCTATAGCGGGTCATACAATGAGCAGTTCTTC. This translates into CASSSYSGSYNEQFF.

V and J are TRBV5-5 and TRBJ1-5; D unclear. V lost 5 bases and J 2 bases, leaving 8 bases between the germline ends. The germline CDR1 and CDR2 sequences are SGHKS and YYEKEE (reference sequence). This CDR3 contains 13 residues. The CDR3 spells CASSRDRNQPQHF. In DNA form, the CDR3 reads TGTGCCAGCAGTCGGGATCGCAATCAGCCCCAGCATTTT.

The chain links TRBV5-1 to TRBJ2-7; D perhaps matches TRBD1 (5 bases). This CDR3 contains 12 residues. CDR1 is SGHRS and CDR2 is YFSETQ in the germline V gene. Trimming pared 0 bases from V and 8 bases from J, leaving 9 bases between. CDR3 in amino acids: CASSLAQDKQYF. Written as DNA, the CDR3 is TGCGCCAGCAGCTTGGCCCAGGACAAGCAGTACTTC.

The V call is TRBV19, the J call TRBJ1-2; TRBD1 aligns across 9 bases. The V gene end was trimmed by 6 bases and the J gene end by 8 bases; junction bases not matched to a gene: 16. Germline V lookup: CDR1 LNHDA, CDR2 SQIVND (reference sequence). CDR3 size: 16 residues. The CDR3 is CASRTGAGQGGSGYTF. For the CDR3, the DNA is TGTGCCAGTAGAACCGGTGCGGGACAGGGAGGGTCCGGCTACACCTTC.

V usage is TRBV7-2 and J usage is TRBJ2-7; 7 nucleotides match TRBD2. CDR3 length: 16 residues. V gave up 5 bases and J gave up 0 bases; unmatched junction bases: 10. Germline-derived CDR1 and CDR2 are SGHTA and FQGNSA. CDR3: CASSPGLAALSYEQYF. CDR3 coding DNA: TGTGCCAGCAGCCCCGGCCTAGCGGCCCTCTCCTACGAGCAGTACTTC.

This clone has a single count. The chain is built from TRBV7-6 and TRBJ1-1; D might be TRBD1 (5 bases). From germline, CDR1 is SGHVS and CDR2 FNYEAQ. The CDR3 consists of 15 residues. V was cut by 0 bases and J by 1 base, with 9 bases left in between. CDR3 nucleotides: TGTGCCAGCAGCTTAGCGGCGGGGCGGAACACTGAAGCTTTCTTT. This codes for CASSLAAGRNTEAFF.

The J gene is TRBJ1-3, the V gene TRBV5-6; D gene unclear. The CDR3 length is 15 residues. Between the trimmed V and J ends, which lost 2 bases and 0 bases, there was a span of 9 bases. Germline loops: CDR1 SGHDT, CDR2 YYEEEE. The CDR3 DNA reads as TGTGCCAGCAGCTTTTGGTCGGGCTCTGGAAACACCATATATTTT. It is translated as CASSFWSGSGNTIYF. The full variable domain, completed using reference TRBV5-6 and TRBJ1-3, is DAGVTQSPTHLIKTRGQQVTLRCSPKSGHDTVSWYQQALGQGPQFIFQYYEEEERQRGNFPDRFSGHQFPNYSSELNVNALLLGDSALYLCASSFWSGSGNTIYFGEGSWLTVV.

The V and J genes are TRBV11-2 and TRBJ1-1; the D gene is possibly TRBD1 (6 bases). The CDR3 runs to 15 residues. CDR1 and CDR2 (germline): SGHAT, FQNNGV. V dropped 5 bases and J dropped 2 bases, with 15 bases sitting between them. The CDR3 DNA reads TGTGCCAGCAGCCTACCCGGACAGCCAAACACTGAAGCTTTCTTT. It translates to CASSLPGQPNTEAFF. Full variable domain (missing parts from reference TRBV11-2 and TRBJ1-1): EAGVAQSPRYKIIEKRQSVAFWCNPISGHATLYWYQQILGQGPKLLIQFQNNGVVDDSQLPKDRFSAERLKGVDSTLKIQPAKLEDSAVYLCASSLPGQPNTEAFFGQGTRLTVV.

The chain is built from TRBV6-1 and TRBJ1-4; 12 bases match TRBD1. Germline CDR1 and CDR2: MNHNS and SASEGT. The CDR3 is 14 amino acids. The V gene end was trimmed by 3 bases and the J gene end by 7 bases; junction bases not matched to a gene: 0. The CDR3 sequence is CASSEGQGAEKLFF. CDR3 DNA: TGTGCCAGCAGTGAGGGACAGGGGGCTGAAAAACTGTTTTTT.